These 24 T cell receptor beta chains share one sample of origin, sequenced in a study of cytomegalovirus exposure and HLA in healthy donors. Vbeta (60) and Jbeta (13) primers were used in the PCR. Repertoires were generated with immunoSEQ multiplex PCR, while TCRdb's copy carries only in-frame clones and drops some. The profile covers fewer than 250,000 clones, with around 78% appearing a single time and about 14% taken by the ten largest. The specimen sequenced was PBMCs. These receptors came from a woman younger than 45 in good health and CMV-seropositive.

This sequence joins TRBV27 and TRBJ1-3; perhaps TRBD1 as D (6 bases). The length of the CDR3 is 16 residues. V was cut by 8 bases and J by 3 bases, with 20 bases left in between. In germline, CDR1 is MNHEY, CDR2 SMNVEV (reference sequence). CDR3 sequence (DNA): TGTGCCAGCCCAGCCCTGGGGGGGGCTAGTGGAAACACCATATATTTT. The encoded protein is CASPALGGASGNTIYF.

As regards this clone: The sample contains more than one DNA sequence encoding this CDR3. The rearrangement uses TRBV29-1 and TRBJ2-5, with TRBD2 as a possible D gene (7 bases). The V gene's germline CDR1 is SQVTM and CDR2 ANQGSEA. V gave up 7 bases and J gave up 4 bases, with 16 bases separating them. The CDR3 sequence is 13 residues long. The CDR3 nucleotides read TGCAGCGGTGGGGGGGGCTCTGGAGAGACCCAGTACTTC. As protein: CSGGGGSGETQYF.

The chain's CDR3 is CASSETEDRPYEQYF. In nucleotides, the CDR3 is TGTGCCAGCAGCGAAACGGAGGACAGACCCTACGAGCAGTACTTC. This chain uses TRBV7-2 with TRBJ2-7, with a weak D call TRBD1 (6 bases). This CDR3 is 15 amino acids long. V was cut by 5 bases and J by 2 bases, with 16 bases left in between. Per the germline V gene, CDR1 is SGHTA and CDR2 is FQGNSA.

The table lists this clone with a count of one. The CDR3 here is CASSQDTRTRRYF. Written as DNA, the CDR3 is TGTGCCAGCAGCCAAGATACGCGGACTAGGAGATATTTT. This chain links TRBV14 with TRBJ2-3; 7 bases agree with TRBD2. V dropped 0 bases and J dropped 15; count of bases not matched to a gene: 9. Germline V gene data show CDR1 as SGHDN and CDR2 as FVKESK. The CDR3 is made up of 13 amino acids. Using reference TRBV14 and TRBJ2-3 for the parts outside the CDR3, the full variable domain is EAGVTQFPSHSVIEKGQTVTLRCDPISGHDNLYWYRRVMGKEIKFLLHFVKESKQDESGMPNNRFLAERTGGTYSTLKVQPAELEDSGVYFCASSQDTRTRRYFGPGTRLTVL.

V gene TRBV7-9 combines with J gene TRBJ2-7; 7 positions match TRBD1. The CDR3 is 14 residues long. CDR1 and CDR2 (germline): SEHNR, FQNEAQ (reference sequence). Trimming cost V 5 bases and J 2 bases; bases outside gene matches: 6. CDR3 loop: CASSGRDSAYEQYF. Written as DNA, the CDR3 is TGTGCCAGCAGCGGTCGGGACAGTGCCTACGAGCAGTACTTC.

This clone was found once. This chain connects TRBV12-5 to TRBJ1-4; D is possibly TRBD1 (5 bases). From germline, CDR1 is LGHNT and CDR2 FRNRAP. This CDR3 has 12 residues. V was shortened by 3 bases and J by 13 bases, with 12 bases between the two germline ends. The DNA of the CDR3 is TGTGCTAGTGGTTTTGGGTCGGGGGGACTGTTTTTT. This translates into CASGFGSGGLFF. Full variable domain (remainder filled in from reference TRBV12-5 and TRBJ1-4): DARVTQTPRHKVTEMGQEVTMRCQPILGHNTVFWYRQTMMQGLELLAYFRNRAPLDDSGMPKDRFSAEMPDATLATLKIQPSEPRDSAVYFCASGFGSGGLFFGSGTQLSVL.

This rearrangement joins TRBV19 to TRBJ1-1; TRBD1 aligns across 8 bases. The germline gives CDR1 LNHDA, CDR2 SQIVND (reference sequence). The CDR3 length is 16 residues. The J segment lost 4 bases and the V segment lost 5 bases, leaving 12 bases of the junction unmatched. CDR3: CASSPHETGVGTEAFF. In DNA form, the CDR3 reads TGTGCCAGTAGTCCCCACGAGACAGGGGTCGGCACTGAAGCTTTCTTT.

The chain has TRBV6-5 and TRBJ1-2; D is ambiguous. Per germline, CDR1 MNHEY and CDR2 SVGAGI. There are 12 residues in the CDR3. Trimming cost V 0 bases and J 8 bases, with 7 bases left between them. CDR3 DNA: TGTGCCAGCAGTTACTCCTCAGGCGGCTACACCTTC. This sequence encodes CASSYSSGGYTF.

V usage is TRBV9 and J usage is TRBJ2-3; 10 bases line up with TRBD2. In germline, CDR1 is SGDLS, CDR2 YYNGEE. V was clipped by 3 bases and J by 7 bases; unmatched bases: 5. This CDR3 has 14 amino acids. This CDR3 reads CASSASGRGHTQYF. CDR3 bases: TGTGCCAGCAGCGCTAGCGGGAGAGGACATACGCAGTATTTT.

V usage is TRBV9 and J usage is TRBJ1-1; D unclear. The CDR3 is made up of 14 amino acids. Between the trimmed V and J ends, which lost 0 bases and 3 bases, there was a span of 9 bases. Germline values: CDR1 SGDLS, CDR2 YYNGEE. The CDR3 region has the DNA TGTGCCAGCAGCGTAGGGCCCCTAGACACTGAAGCTTTCTTT. It translates to CASSVGPLDTEAFF.

This clone was seen a single time. The rearrangement uses TRBV7-9 and TRBJ2-3, with 9 positions matching TRBD2. Trimming took 5 bases from V and 2 from J; bases not matched to a gene: 8. CDR1 is SEHNR and CDR2 is FQNEAQ in the germline V gene (reference sequence). This CDR3 is built from 16 residues. The CDR3 sequence: CASSRERGVYTDTQYF. CDR3 DNA sequence: TGTGCCAGCAGCCGTGAGCGGGGGGTCTACACAGATACGCAGTATTTT.

This CDR3 reads CASSLFGRAPGELFF. The CDR3 nucleotides read TGTGCCAGCAGCTTATTCGGGAGGGCCCCCGGGGAGCTGTTTTTT. The chain joins TRBV11-2 to TRBJ2-2; TRBD2 agrees at 8 bases. Germline CDR1 is SGHAT and CDR2 is FQNNGV. The CDR3 has 15 residues. Losses at the gene ends were 2 bases for V and 6 bases for J; bases not matched to a gene: 5.

The V gene is TRBV5-4, the J gene TRBJ2-1, with 8 bases identical to TRBD1. Germline V gene lookup returns CDR1 SGHNT and CDR2 YYREEE (reference sequence). Germline trimming cut 0 bases from V and 4 bases from J; bases unmatched to any gene: 6. The CDR3 totals 16 residues. CDR3 nucleotide sequence: TGTGCCAGCAGCTTGGCCCAGGGGGCCCTTTACAATGAGCAGTTCTTC. This sequence encodes CASSLAQGALYNEQFF.

This clone was seen a single time. This chain connects TRBV10-2 to TRBJ2-7, with 9 bases aligning to TRBD1. Trimming removed 3 bases from V and 4 bases from J; junction bases left unmatched: 7. The CDR3 runs 15 residues. Germline V lookup: CDR1 WSHSY, CDR2 SAAADI. As DNA, the CDR3 is TGCGCCAGCAGTGACCACCCGGGACAGGGTTACGAGCAGTACTTC. As protein: CASSDHPGQGYEQYF.

V and J are TRBV5-6 and TRBJ2-3, with D possibly being TRBD2 (6 bases). V lost 4 bases to trimming and J lost 8 bases, with 23 bases between them. From germline, CDR1 is SGHDT and CDR2 YYEEEE. The CDR3 extends over 16 amino acids. The CDR3 loop reads CASSAVGRGIRSTQYF. The CDR3 nucleotides are TGTGCCAGCAGCGCCGTAGGCCGGGGGATAAGGAGTACGCAGTATTTT.

This chain links TRBV5-6 with TRBJ1-2, with 8 bases matching TRBD1. Germline trimming cut 3 bases from V and 4 bases from J; bases unmatched to any gene: 8. Germline V lookup: CDR1 SGHDT, CDR2 YYEEEE. CDR3 length: 15 amino acids. The CDR3 region has the DNA TGTGCCAGCAGCTACCAGGGGGCTCCCGGCTATGGCTACACCTTC. It is translated as CASSYQGAPGYGYTF.

V and J are TRBV13 and TRBJ2-7, with 9 positions matching TRBD1. The CDR3 spans 17 residues. V lost 0 bases to trimming and J lost 2 bases; unmatched junction nucleotides: 8. CDR1 PRHDT and CDR2 FYEKMQ come from the germline V gene (reference sequence). The CDR3 DNA reads as TGTGCCAGCAGCTTAGGCCCCGGGACAGGGCATACCTACGAGCAGTACTTC. Encoded protein: CASSLGPGTGHTYEQYF.

This chain links TRBV11-2 with TRBJ2-3, with a possible D match to TRBD2 (5 bases). Looked up from germline, CDR1 is SGHAT and CDR2 is FQNNGV. V lost 3 bases and J 3 bases, leaving 10 bases between the germline ends. The CDR3 has 14 residues. DNA for the CDR3: TGTGCCAGCAGCTTTTCCGGGGAGACAGATACGCAGTATTTT. Translating it yields CASSFSGETDTQYF.

CDR3 sequence (DNA): TGTGCCAGCAGTCGGGACTACCGCAACACCGGGGAGCTGTTTTTT. Translating it yields CASSRDYRNTGELFF. The genes are TRBV6-1 and TRBJ2-2; 7 bases map to TRBD2. This CDR3 has 15 residues. V dropped 5 bases and J dropped 2; count of bases not matched to a gene: 5. CDR1 and CDR2 (germline): MNHNS, SASEGT.

The chain joins TRBV30 to TRBJ2-3; 9 bases align to TRBD2. Losses at the gene ends were 4 bases for V and 2 bases for J; bases not matched to a gene: 7. The CDR3 runs to 15 residues. Germline V lookup: CDR1 GTSNPN, CDR2 SVGIG (reference sequence). The CDR3 loop reads CAWTGTSLNTDTQYF. CDR3 coding DNA: TGTGCCTGGACCGGGACTAGCCTCAACACAGATACGCAGTATTTT.

The chain carries TRBV10-1 and TRBJ1-6; 7 nucleotides agree with TRBD1. The V gene end was trimmed by 2 bases and the J gene end by 7 bases; junction bases not matched to a gene: 5. This CDR3 comprises 15 residues. Per germline, CDR1 WNHNN and CDR2 SYGVQD (reference sequence). CDR3 residues: CASSENRGKNSPLHF. The DNA of the CDR3 is TGCGCCAGCAGTGAGAACAGGGGTAAAAATTCACCCCTCCACTTT.

CDR3: CASTQTGGEKVVYSPLHF. In nucleotides, the CDR3 is TGTGCCAGCACCCAAACAGGGGGCGAAAAGGTGGTGTACTCACCCCTCCACTTT. The V and J genes are TRBV27 and TRBJ1-6; TRBD1 matches at 9 bases. The CDR3 spans 18 residues. Germline V gene data show CDR1 as MNHEY and CDR2 as SMNVEV (reference sequence). Trimming took 7 bases from V and 10 from J; bases not matched to a gene: 20.

This clone was detected only a few times. J is TRBJ1-1 and V is TRBV19; 11 nucleotides agree with TRBD1. The germline gives CDR1 LNHDA, CDR2 SQIVND (reference sequence). Losses at the gene ends were 5 bases for V and 4 bases for J; bases not matched to a gene: 12. The CDR3 has 17 residues. CDR3 in amino acids: CASSAEDRGLFGTEAFF. The CDR3 bases are TGTGCCAGTAGTGCCGAGGACAGGGGGCTGTTCGGCACTGAAGCTTTCTTT.

This chain joins TRBV10-3 and TRBJ2-7, with 7 bases matching TRBD2. The germline V gene encodes CDR1 ENHRY and CDR2 SYGVKD. This CDR3 contains 14 residues. J lost 5 bases, V lost 0 bases, and 4 bases had no gene match. CDR3 in DNA: TGTGCCATCAGTGAGTCTAGCGGGTACGACGAGCAGTACTTC. This sequence encodes CAISESSGYDEQYF.